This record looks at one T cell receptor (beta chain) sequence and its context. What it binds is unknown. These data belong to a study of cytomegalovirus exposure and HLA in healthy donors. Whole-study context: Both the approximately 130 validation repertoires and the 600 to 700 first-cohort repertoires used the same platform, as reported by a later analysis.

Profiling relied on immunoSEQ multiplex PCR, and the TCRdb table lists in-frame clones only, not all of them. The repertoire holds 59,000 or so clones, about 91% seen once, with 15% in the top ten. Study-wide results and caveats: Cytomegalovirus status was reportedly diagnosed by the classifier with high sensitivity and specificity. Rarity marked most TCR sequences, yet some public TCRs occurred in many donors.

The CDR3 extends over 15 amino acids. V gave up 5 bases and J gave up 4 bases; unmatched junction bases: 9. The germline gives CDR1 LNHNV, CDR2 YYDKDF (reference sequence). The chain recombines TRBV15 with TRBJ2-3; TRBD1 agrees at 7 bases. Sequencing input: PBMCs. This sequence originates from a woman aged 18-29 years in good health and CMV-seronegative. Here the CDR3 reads CATSPRKGGADTQYF. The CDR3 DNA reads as TGTGCCACCAGCCCGAGGAAAGGGGGCGCAGATACGCAGTATTTT. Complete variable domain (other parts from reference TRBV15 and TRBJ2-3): DAMVIQNPRYQVTQFGKPVTLSCSQTLNHNVMYWYQQKSSQAPKLLFHYYDKDFNNEADTPDNFQSRRPNTSFCFLDIRSPGLGDTAMYLCATSPRKGGADTQYFGPGTRLTVL.